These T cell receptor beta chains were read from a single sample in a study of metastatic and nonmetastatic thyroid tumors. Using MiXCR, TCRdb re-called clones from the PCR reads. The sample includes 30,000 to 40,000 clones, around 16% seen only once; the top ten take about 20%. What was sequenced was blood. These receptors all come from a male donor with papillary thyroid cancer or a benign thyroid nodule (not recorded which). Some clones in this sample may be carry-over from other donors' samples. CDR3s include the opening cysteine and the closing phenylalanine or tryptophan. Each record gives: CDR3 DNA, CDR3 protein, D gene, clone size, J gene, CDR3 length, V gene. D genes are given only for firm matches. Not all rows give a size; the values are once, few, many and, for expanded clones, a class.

cdr3_nt: TGTGCCAGCAGTGAAACAAGGGGTGGCTATGGCTACACCTTC; cdr3_aa: CASSETRGGYGYTF; d_call: NA; clone_size: many; j_call: TRBJ1-2; cdr3_length: 14; v_call: TRBV6-1
cdr3_nt: TGTGCCAGTAGTATAAATTGGGGGAATGAGCAGTTCTTC; cdr3_aa: CASSINWGNEQFF; d_call: NA; clone_size: many; j_call: TRBJ2-1; cdr3_length: 13; v_call: TRBV19
cdr3_nt: TGTGCCAGCAGGACAGTGGGAGGGTACGAGCAGTATTTC; cdr3_aa: CASRTVGGYEQYF; d_call: TRBD2; clone_size: few; j_call: TRBJ2-7; cdr3_length: 13; v_call: TRBV6-2/TRBV6-3
cdr3_nt: TGTGCCAGCAGGGAAACAGGGGGTGATCAGCCCCAGCATTTT; cdr3_aa: CASRETGGDQPQHF; d_call: TRBD1; clone_size: many; j_call: TRBJ1-5; cdr3_length: 14; v_call: TRBV6-1
cdr3_nt: TGTGCCAGCAGTCGACAGGGGGCGAGAGGAAACACCATATATTTT; cdr3_aa: CASSRQGARGNTIYF; d_call: TRBD1; clone_size: medium-sized; j_call: TRBJ1-3; cdr3_length: 15; v_call: TRBV12-3/TRBV12-4
cdr3_nt: TGCGCCAGCAGCCCTACCGGGACCTCGAACACCGGGGAGCTGTTTTTT; cdr3_aa: CASSPTGTSNTGELFF; d_call: NA; clone_size: many; j_call: TRBJ2-2; cdr3_length: 16; v_call: TRBV4-1
cdr3_nt: TGTGCCAGCAGTGACGCGGAGGCCAAAAACATTCAGTACTTC; cdr3_aa: CASSDAEAKNIQYF; d_call: NA; clone_size: many; j_call: TRBJ2-4; cdr3_length: 14; v_call: TRBV2
cdr3_nt: TGTGCCAGCAGTTACTTGAAAGGTGAAAAACTGTTTTTT; cdr3_aa: CASSYLKGEKLFF; d_call: NA; clone_size: many; j_call: TRBJ1-4; cdr3_length: 13; v_call: TRBV6-5
cdr3_nt: TGTGCCAGCAGTCGAGGGAACGATCAGCCCCAGCATTTT; cdr3_aa: CASSRGNDQPQHF; d_call: NA; clone_size: many; j_call: TRBJ1-5; cdr3_length: 13; v_call: TRBV12-3/TRBV12-4
cdr3_nt: TGCGCCAGCAGCCCGATACCGGGACTAGAGGGCTACGAGCAGTACTTC; cdr3_aa: CASSPIPGLEGYEQYF; d_call: TRBD2; clone_size: many; j_call: TRBJ2-7; cdr3_length: 16; v_call: TRBV5-1
cdr3_nt: TGTGCCACCAGTTTCGGGACAGGGAATTACGAGCAGTACTTC; cdr3_aa: CATSFGTGNYEQYF; d_call: TRBD1; clone_size: NA; j_call: TRBJ2-7; cdr3_length: 14; v_call: TRBV6-1
cdr3_nt: TGTGCTAGCAGCGCTCTAGCGGGGGCCTACAATGAGCAGTTCTTC; cdr3_aa: CASSALAGAYNEQFF; d_call: TRBD2; clone_size: many; j_call: TRBJ2-1; cdr3_length: 15; v_call: TRBV7-7
cdr3_nt: TGTGCCAGCAGTTCCCCCTGGGGGGTCACGACTGAAGCTTTCTTT; cdr3_aa: CASSSPWGVTTEAFF; d_call: NA; clone_size: few; j_call: TRBJ1-1; cdr3_length: 15; v_call: TRBV27
cdr3_nt: TGTGCCAGCAGCTTAGTGGGGGGGCTCACCTTC; cdr3_aa: CASSLVGGLTF; d_call: NA; clone_size: many; j_call: TRBJ1-2; cdr3_length: 11; v_call: TRBV11-2
cdr3_nt: TGTGCCAGCAGCCAAGATCGGAGGACTTACGAGCAGTACTTC; cdr3_aa: CASSQDRRTYEQYF; d_call: NA; clone_size: many; j_call: TRBJ2-7; cdr3_length: 14; v_call: TRBV4-2
cdr3_nt: TGTGCCAGCGGTTTTGGACAGGGAAACTATGGCTACACCTTC; cdr3_aa: CASGFGQGNYGYTF; d_call: TRBD1; clone_size: medium-sized; j_call: TRBJ1-2; cdr3_length: 14; v_call: TRBV6-1
cdr3_nt: TGCGCCAGCAGCTTAGCCTCCGGGACCCCTGACTACGAGCAGTACTTC; cdr3_aa: CASSLASGTPDYEQYF; d_call: NA; clone_size: many; j_call: TRBJ2-7; cdr3_length: 16; v_call: TRBV4-1
cdr3_nt: TGTGCCAGCAGCGCCGCGACTGGCTACTACGAGCAGTACTTC; cdr3_aa: CASSAATGYYEQYF; d_call: NA; clone_size: many; j_call: TRBJ2-7; cdr3_length: 14; v_call: TRBV11-1
cdr3_nt: TGTGCCAGCAGAACCTCGGACAGGGTCGGCACTGAAGCTTTCTTT; cdr3_aa: CASRTSDRVGTEAFF; d_call: TRBD1; clone_size: many; j_call: TRBJ1-1; cdr3_length: 15; v_call: TRBV12-3/TRBV12-4
cdr3_nt: TGTGCCACCAGTCATGGAGGGACAGCTACAGATACGCAGTATTTT; cdr3_aa: CATSHGGTATDTQYF; d_call: NA; clone_size: many; j_call: TRBJ2-3; cdr3_length: 15; v_call: TRBV24-1
cdr3_nt: TGTGCCACCAGCCAACGGGACAGCTCCTACGAGCAGTACTTC; cdr3_aa: CATSQRDSSYEQYF; d_call: TRBD1; clone_size: many; j_call: TRBJ2-7; cdr3_length: 14; v_call: TRBV15
cdr3_nt: TGTGCCAGCAGCCGATCGGAGGTCGGCAAAAACATTCAGTACTTC; cdr3_aa: CASSRSEVGKNIQYF; d_call: NA; clone_size: many; j_call: TRBJ2-4; cdr3_length: 15; v_call: TRBV3-1
cdr3_nt: TGTGCCAGCCGGCCGGTCTCCTTCGGCTATGGCTACACCTTC; cdr3_aa: CASRPVSFGYGYTF; d_call: NA; clone_size: many; j_call: TRBJ1-2; cdr3_length: 14; v_call: TRBV7-8
cdr3_nt: TGTGCCAGCAGTCACGGGGGGATCACAGATACGCAGTATTTT; cdr3_aa: CASSHGGITDTQYF; d_call: TRBD2; clone_size: many; j_call: TRBJ2-3; cdr3_length: 14; v_call: TRBV9
cdr3_nt: TGTGCCAGTGACAGGGCTGAGCAGTTCTTC; cdr3_aa: CASDRAEQFF; d_call: TRBD1; clone_size: many; j_call: TRBJ2-1; cdr3_length: 10; v_call: TRBV2
cdr3_nt: TGTGCCAGCAGTTATAAGACGGTCTCTGGGGACAACGTCCTGACCTTC; cdr3_aa: CASSYKTVSGDNVLTF; d_call: NA; clone_size: few; j_call: TRBJ2-6; cdr3_length: 16; v_call: TRBV6-5
cdr3_nt: TGCGCCAGCGGCCTATACAGGGGGGGAGAGCAGTACTTC; cdr3_aa: CASGLYRGGEQYF; d_call: NA; clone_size: NA; j_call: TRBJ2-7; cdr3_length: 13; v_call: TRBV5-1
cdr3_nt: TGTGCCAGCAACCAGGGACTAAGAGACAATGAGCAGTTCTTC; cdr3_aa: CASNQGLRDNEQFF; d_call: TRBD2; clone_size: NA; j_call: TRBJ2-1; cdr3_length: 14; v_call: TRBV11-3
cdr3_nt: TGCAGTGCTAGAGGGGGGATTGTGGACAACACTGAAGCTTTCTTT; cdr3_aa: CSARGGIVDNTEAFF; d_call: NA; clone_size: many; j_call: TRBJ1-1; cdr3_length: 15; v_call: TRBV20-1
cdr3_nt: TGTGCCAGCAGTGCCGGGACAGGGGGCTTTGGGGGCAATCAGCCCCAGCATTTT; cdr3_aa: CASSAGTGGFGGNQPQHF; d_call: TRBD1; clone_size: many; j_call: TRBJ1-5; cdr3_length: 18; v_call: TRBV6-2/TRBV6-3
cdr3_nt: TGCGCCAGCAGCCAAGAACAGGGTAACACTGAAGCTTTCTTT; cdr3_aa: CASSQEQGNTEAFF; d_call: NA; clone_size: many; j_call: TRBJ1-1; cdr3_length: 14; v_call: TRBV4-3
cdr3_nt: TGTGCCATCAGTGACCGAGGAGAGACCCAGTACTTC; cdr3_aa: CAISDRGETQYF; d_call: NA; clone_size: many; j_call: TRBJ2-5; cdr3_length: 12; v_call: TRBV10-3
cdr3_nt: TGCAGTGCTAGATCGGCGGCGGACTACGAGCAGTACTTC; cdr3_aa: CSARSAADYEQYF; d_call: NA; clone_size: many; j_call: TRBJ2-7; cdr3_length: 13; v_call: TRBV20-1
cdr3_nt: TGTGCCAGCAGCTGGAAGGGGCGGGATGCAGATACGCAGTATTTT; cdr3_aa: CASSWKGRDADTQYF; d_call: NA; clone_size: NA; j_call: TRBJ2-3; cdr3_length: 15; v_call: TRBV11-2
cdr3_nt: TGTGCCAGCTCAGTGAGCGGCCAAGAGACCCAGTACTTC; cdr3_aa: CASSVSGQETQYF; d_call: NA; clone_size: many; j_call: TRBJ2-5; cdr3_length: 13; v_call: TRBV18
cdr3_nt: TGCGCCAGCAGCCACGAACGACACTCGACTGAAGCTTTCTTT; cdr3_aa: CASSHERHSTEAFF; d_call: NA; clone_size: many; j_call: TRBJ1-1; cdr3_length: 14; v_call: TRBV4-1
cdr3_nt: TGTGCCAGCAGTTACCGATTCGGCCCCTACGAGCAGTACTTC; cdr3_aa: CASSYRFGPYEQYF; d_call: NA; clone_size: many; j_call: TRBJ2-7; cdr3_length: 14; v_call: TRBV6-5
cdr3_nt: TGTGCCAGCAGCTTTTTAAGGATGTCCTCCACAGATACGCAGTATTTT; cdr3_aa: CASSFLRMSSTDTQYF; d_call: NA; clone_size: many; j_call: TRBJ2-3; cdr3_length: 16; v_call: TRBV5-4
cdr3_nt: TGTGCCAGCAGTCTATGGCTAGCGGGAGTAGTGTTCGATGGGGATGAGCAGTTCTTC; cdr3_aa: CASSLWLAGVVFDGDEQFF; d_call: TRBD2; clone_size: NA; j_call: TRBJ2-1; cdr3_length: 19; v_call: TRBV27
cdr3_nt: TGCAGTGCTAGAGATCGGGGGTCGGACTATGGCTACACCTTC; cdr3_aa: CSARDRGSDYGYTF; d_call: NA; clone_size: NA; j_call: TRBJ1-2; cdr3_length: 14; v_call: TRBV20-1
cdr3_nt: TGTGCCAGCAGCTCACCGAGACTAGCGGGAGGCAATCTGAACACCGGGGAGCTGTTTTTT; cdr3_aa: CASSSPRLAGGNLNTGELFF; d_call: TRBD2; clone_size: many; j_call: TRBJ2-2; cdr3_length: 20; v_call: TRBV7-1
cdr3_nt: TGTGCTAATGGTTTACTATCGGGAGTCGGGGAGCAGTTCTTC; cdr3_aa: CANGLLSGVGEQFF; d_call: NA; clone_size: few; j_call: TRBJ2-1; cdr3_length: 14; v_call: TRBV12-5
cdr3_nt: TGTGCCTGGAGGAAGTCTGGGGCCAACGTCCTGACTTTC; cdr3_aa: CAWRKSGANVLTF; d_call: NA; clone_size: NA; j_call: TRBJ2-6; cdr3_length: 13; v_call: TRBV30
cdr3_nt: TGCGCCAGCATCCCTATGGACAGTGGAGACACAGATACGCAGTATTTT; cdr3_aa: CASIPMDSGDTDTQYF; d_call: NA; clone_size: NA; j_call: TRBJ2-3; cdr3_length: 16; v_call: TRBV4-1
cdr3_nt: TGCAGTGCTAGAGTCCCGACAGTGAACTATGGCTACACCTTC; cdr3_aa: CSARVPTVNYGYTF; d_call: NA; clone_size: many; j_call: TRBJ1-2; cdr3_length: 14; v_call: TRBV20-1